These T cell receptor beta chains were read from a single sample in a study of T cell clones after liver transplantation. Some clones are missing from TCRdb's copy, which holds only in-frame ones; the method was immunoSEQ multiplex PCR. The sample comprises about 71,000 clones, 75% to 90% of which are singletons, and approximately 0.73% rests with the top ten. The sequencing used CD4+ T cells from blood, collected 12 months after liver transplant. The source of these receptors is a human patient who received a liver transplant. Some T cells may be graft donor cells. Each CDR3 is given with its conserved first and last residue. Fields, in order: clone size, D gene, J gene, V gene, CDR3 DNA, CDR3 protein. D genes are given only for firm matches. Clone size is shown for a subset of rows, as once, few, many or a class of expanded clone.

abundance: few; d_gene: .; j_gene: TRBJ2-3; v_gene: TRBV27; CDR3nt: TGTGCCAGCAGTGCTCGACCGGGGCATACGCAGTATTTT; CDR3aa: CASSARPGHTQYF
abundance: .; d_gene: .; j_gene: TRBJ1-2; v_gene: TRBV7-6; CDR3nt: TGTGCCAGCAGCCGAAGCTTGGGGGAGGATGGCTACACCTTC; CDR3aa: CASSRSLGEDGYTF
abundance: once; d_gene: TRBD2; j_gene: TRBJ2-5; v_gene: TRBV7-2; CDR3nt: TGTGCCAGCAGCTTAGGGCTAGCGGGAGCCAGAGAGACCCAGTACTTC; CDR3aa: CASSLGLAGARETQYF
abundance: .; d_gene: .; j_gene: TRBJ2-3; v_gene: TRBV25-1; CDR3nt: TGTGCCAGCAGTGAGTACGGTTCGGGCACAGATACGCAGTATTTT; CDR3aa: CASSEYGSGTDTQYF
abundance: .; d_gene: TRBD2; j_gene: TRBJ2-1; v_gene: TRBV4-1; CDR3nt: TGCGCCAGCAGCCCAAAACTAGCGGGGAGCGGGAAGTACAATGAGCAGTTCTTC; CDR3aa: CASSPKLAGSGKYNEQFF
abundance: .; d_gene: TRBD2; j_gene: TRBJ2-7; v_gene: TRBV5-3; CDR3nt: TGTGCCAGAAGCTTGGGTAGGACTAGCGGCTCCTACGAGCAGTACTTC; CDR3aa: CARSLGRTSGSYEQYF
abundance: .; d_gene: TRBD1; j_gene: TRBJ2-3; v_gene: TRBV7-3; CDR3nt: TGTGCCAGCAGCACAGGACAGGGGGCCACAGATACGCAGTATTTT; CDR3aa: CASSTGQGATDTQYF
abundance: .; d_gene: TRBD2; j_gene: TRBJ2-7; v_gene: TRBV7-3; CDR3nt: TGTGCCAGCAGCTTAACATTAGCGGGGAGATCCTACGAGCAGTACTTC; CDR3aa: CASSLTLAGRSYEQYF
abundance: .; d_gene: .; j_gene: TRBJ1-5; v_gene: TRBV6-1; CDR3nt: TGTGCCAGCAGTTGGAGGGGCCGAGGCAATCAGCCCCAGCATTTT; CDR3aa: CASSWRGRGNQPQHF
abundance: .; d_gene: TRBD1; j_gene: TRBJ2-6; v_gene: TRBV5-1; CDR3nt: TGCGCCAGCAGCTTGCGAACAGGGGGCTCTAGCTCTGGGGCCAACGTCCTGACTTTC; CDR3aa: CASSLRTGGSSSGANVLTF
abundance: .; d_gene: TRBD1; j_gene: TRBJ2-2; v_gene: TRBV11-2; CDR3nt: TGTGCCAGCAGCACGGGACAGGTGGGGTCGGTGTTTTTT; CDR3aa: CASSTGQVGSVFF
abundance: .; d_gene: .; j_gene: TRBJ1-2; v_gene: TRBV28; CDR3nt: TGTGCCAGCTGCTGTGGGGGAGGGATTAACTATGGCTACACCTTC; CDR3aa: CASCCGGGINYGYTF
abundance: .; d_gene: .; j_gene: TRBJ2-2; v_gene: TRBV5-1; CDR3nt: TGCGCCAGCAGCTTGACTCTAGGGCGGACCGGGGAGCTGTTTTTT; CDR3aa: CASSLTLGRTGELFF
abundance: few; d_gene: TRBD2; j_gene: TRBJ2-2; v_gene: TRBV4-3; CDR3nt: TGCGCCAGCAGACTAGCGGTTACGAACACCGGGGAGCTGTTTTTT; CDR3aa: CASRLAVTNTGELFF
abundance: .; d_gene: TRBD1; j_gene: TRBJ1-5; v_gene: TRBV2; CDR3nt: TGTGCCAGCAGAGGGGACAGCGTATATCAGCCCCAGCATTTT; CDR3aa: CASRGDSVYQPQHF
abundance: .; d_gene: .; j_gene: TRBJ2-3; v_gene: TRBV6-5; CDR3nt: TGTGCCAGCAGTCGAGGGGGAGATACGCAGTATTTT; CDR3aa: CASSRGGDTQYF
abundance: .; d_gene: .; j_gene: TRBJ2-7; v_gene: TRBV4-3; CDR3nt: TGCGCCAGCAGCCAAGATTGGGGTGACGAGCAGTACTTC; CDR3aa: CASSQDWGDEQYF
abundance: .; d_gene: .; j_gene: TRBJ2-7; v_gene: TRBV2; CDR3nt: TGTGCCTGCGGACAGTTCTACGAGCAGTACTTC; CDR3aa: CACGQFYEQYF
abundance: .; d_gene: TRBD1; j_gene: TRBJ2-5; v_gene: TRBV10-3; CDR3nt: TGTGCCATCAGTTCTTCCGGGACAGGGGAAGAGACCCAGTACTTC; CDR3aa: CAISSSGTGEETQYF
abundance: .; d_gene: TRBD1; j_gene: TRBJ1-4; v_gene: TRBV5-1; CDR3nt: TGCGCCAGCAGCCCGTGGGGGGCAGGGGGCGGTGAAAAACTGTTTTTT; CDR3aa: CASSPWGAGGGEKLFF
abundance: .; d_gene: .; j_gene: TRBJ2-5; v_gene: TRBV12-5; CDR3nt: TGTGCTAGTGGTCGGGACGGGGGGACCCAGTACTTC; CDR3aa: CASGRDGGTQYF
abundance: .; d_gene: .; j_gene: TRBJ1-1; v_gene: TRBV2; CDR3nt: TGTGCCAGCCGCTTGAACACTGAAGCTTTCTTT; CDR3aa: CASRLNTEAFF
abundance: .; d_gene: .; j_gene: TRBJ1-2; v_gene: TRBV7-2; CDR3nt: TGTGCCAGCAGCTTACCTGGCTATAGCTATGGCTACACCTTC; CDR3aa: CASSLPGYSYGYTF
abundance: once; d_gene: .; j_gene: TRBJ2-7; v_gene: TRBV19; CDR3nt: TGTGCCAGTAGTATGAAGGGCGGTCACGAGCAGTACTTC; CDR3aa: CASSMKGGHEQYF
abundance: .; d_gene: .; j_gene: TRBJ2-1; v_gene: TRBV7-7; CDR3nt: TGTGCCAGCAGCCTTACAGGGCGTGAGCAGTTCTTC; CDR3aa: CASSLTGREQFF
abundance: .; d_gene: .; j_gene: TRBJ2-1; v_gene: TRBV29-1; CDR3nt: TGCAGCGGTGGGAGAGGAAGCTCCTACAATGAGCAGTTCTTC; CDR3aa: CSGGRGSSYNEQFF
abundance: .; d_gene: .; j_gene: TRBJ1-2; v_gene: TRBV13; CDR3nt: TGTGCCAGCAGCCCTAGTCTTAGCAACTATGGCTACACCTTC; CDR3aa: CASSPSLSNYGYTF
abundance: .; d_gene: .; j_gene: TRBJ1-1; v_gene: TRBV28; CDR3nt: TGTGCCAGCAGAGCCTTTAGATCGGGGAACACTGAAGCTTTCTTT; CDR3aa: CASRAFRSGNTEAFF
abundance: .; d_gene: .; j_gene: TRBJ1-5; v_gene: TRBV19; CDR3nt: TGTGCCAGTAGTATATTAGGGGACGGCCGTGGGCGGCCCCAGCATTTT; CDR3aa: CASSILGDGRGRPQHF
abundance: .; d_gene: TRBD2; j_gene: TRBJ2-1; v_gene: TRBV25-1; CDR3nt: TGTGCCAGCAGTGGAGGGACTAGCGGCCTCCGCCCCTACAATGAGCAGTTCTTC; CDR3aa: CASSGGTSGLRPYNEQFF
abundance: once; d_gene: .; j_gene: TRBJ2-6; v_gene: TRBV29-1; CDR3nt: TGCAGCGTTGAAAATAGGGCTCGAGGGGCCAACGTCCTGACTTTC; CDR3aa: CSVENRARGANVLTF
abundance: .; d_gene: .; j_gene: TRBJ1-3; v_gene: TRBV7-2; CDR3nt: TGTGCCAGCAGCTTAGCCCCGGGGCCGGGAAACACCATATATTTT; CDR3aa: CASSLAPGPGNTIYF
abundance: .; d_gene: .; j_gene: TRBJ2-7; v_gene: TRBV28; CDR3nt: TGTGCCAGCAGTATGACAGCATCCTACGAGCAGTACTTC; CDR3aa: CASSMTASYEQYF
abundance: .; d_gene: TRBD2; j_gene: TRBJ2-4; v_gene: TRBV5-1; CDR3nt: TGCGCCAGCAGCTTGGCCCTAGCGGTAGGAGCCAAAAACATTCAGTACTTC; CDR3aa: CASSLALAVGAKNIQYF
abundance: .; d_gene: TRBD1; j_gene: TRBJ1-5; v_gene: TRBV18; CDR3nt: TGTGCCAGCTCAGAGACAGGGGGCAATCAGCCCCAGCATTTT; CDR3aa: CASSETGGNQPQHF
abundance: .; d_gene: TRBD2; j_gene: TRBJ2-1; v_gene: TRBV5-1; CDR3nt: TGCGCCAGCAGCCGTACCGGGACTAGTGCCTACAATGAGCAGTTCTTC; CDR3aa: CASSRTGTSAYNEQFF
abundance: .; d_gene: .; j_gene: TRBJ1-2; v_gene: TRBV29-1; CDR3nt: TGCAGCGCGGCCGGGACTAGTGGTGGCTACACCTTC; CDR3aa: CSAAGTSGGYTF
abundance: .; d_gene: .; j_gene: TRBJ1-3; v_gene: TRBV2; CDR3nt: TGTGCCAGCAGTGTAAGCCCCGCCAACACCATATATTTT; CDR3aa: CASSVSPANTIYF
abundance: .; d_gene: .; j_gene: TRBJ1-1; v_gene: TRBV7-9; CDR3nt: TGTGCCAGCAGCTTAGAGGGGACCCCGAACACTGAAGCTTTCTTT; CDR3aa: CASSLEGTPNTEAFF
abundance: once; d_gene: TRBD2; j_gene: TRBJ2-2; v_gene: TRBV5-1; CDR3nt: TGCGCCAGCAGCGAGACTAGCGGGAGGGTTGGCGGGGAGCTGTTTTTT; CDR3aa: CASSETSGRVGGELFF
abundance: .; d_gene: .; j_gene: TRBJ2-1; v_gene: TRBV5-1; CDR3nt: TGCGCCAGCAGCGACCCAGGGGGCGGGAGGGGGAATGAGCAGTTCTTC; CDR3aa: CASSDPGGGRGNEQFF
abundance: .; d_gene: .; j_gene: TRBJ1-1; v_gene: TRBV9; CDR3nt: TGTGCCAGCACCAGAATGGACGAAGGGAACACTGAAGCTTTCTTT; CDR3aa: CASTRMDEGNTEAFF
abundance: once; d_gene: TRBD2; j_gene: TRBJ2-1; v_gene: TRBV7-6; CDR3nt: TGTGCCAGCAGCTATACTAGCGGCACCTACAATGAGCAGTTCTTC; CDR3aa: CASSYTSGTYNEQFF
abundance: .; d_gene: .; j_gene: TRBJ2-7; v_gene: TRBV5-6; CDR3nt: TGTGCCAGCAGCTTGTCCCAGCGGGAGCAGTACTTC; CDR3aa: CASSLSQREQYF
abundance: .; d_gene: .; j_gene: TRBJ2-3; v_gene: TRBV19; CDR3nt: TGTGCCAGTAGTATAGCGGGCTCCATCACAGATACGCAGTATTTT; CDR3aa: CASSIAGSITDTQYF
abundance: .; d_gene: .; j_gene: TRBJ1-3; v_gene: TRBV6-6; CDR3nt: TGTGCCAGCACCATGGGATCTGGAAACACCATATATTTT; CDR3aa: CASTMGSGNTIYF
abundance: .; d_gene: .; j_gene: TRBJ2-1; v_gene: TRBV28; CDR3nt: TGTGCCAGCAGTTTCAGGGGGACTCCCTACAATGAGCAGTTCTTC; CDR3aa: CASSFRGTPYNEQFF
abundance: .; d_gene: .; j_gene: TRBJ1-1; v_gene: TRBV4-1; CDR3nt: TGCGCCAGCAGCCATGCAGACAGGCAGAACACTGAAGCTTTCTTT; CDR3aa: CASSHADRQNTEAFF
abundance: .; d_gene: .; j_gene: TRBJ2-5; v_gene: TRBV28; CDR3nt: TGTGCCAGCAGTTTAGTATCAGGGGGGGTAAGAGAGACCCAGTACTTC; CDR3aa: CASSLVSGGVRETQYF
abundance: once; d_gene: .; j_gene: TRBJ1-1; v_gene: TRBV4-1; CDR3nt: TGCGCCAGCAGCCAAGTATCAACAGCGCAAAACACTGAAGCTTTCTTT; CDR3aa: CASSQVSTAQNTEAFF
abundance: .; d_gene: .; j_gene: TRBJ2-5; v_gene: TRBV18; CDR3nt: TGTGCCAGCTCGCCTCAAGAGACCCAGTACTTC; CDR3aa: CASSPQETQYF
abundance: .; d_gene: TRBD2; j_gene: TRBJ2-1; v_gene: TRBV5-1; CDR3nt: TGCGCCACCACCATAATGGGGGGGATGAATGAGCAGTTCTTC; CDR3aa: CATTIMGGMNEQFF
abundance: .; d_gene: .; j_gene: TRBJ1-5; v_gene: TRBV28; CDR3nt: TGTGCCAGCAGTCCCCGATATAATCAGCCCCAGCATTTT; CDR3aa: CASSPRYNQPQHF
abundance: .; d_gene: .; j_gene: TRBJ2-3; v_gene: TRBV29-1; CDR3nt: TGCAGCGTTGAGCCGCGGGACTTCACAGATACGCAGTATTTT; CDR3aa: CSVEPRDFTDTQYF
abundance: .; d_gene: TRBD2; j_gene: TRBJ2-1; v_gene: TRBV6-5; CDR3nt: TGTGCCAGCAGCGATAGCGGGAGGGCCCGTAATGAGCAGTTCTTC; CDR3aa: CASSDSGRARNEQFF
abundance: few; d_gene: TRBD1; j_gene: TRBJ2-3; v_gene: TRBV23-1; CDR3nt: TGCGCCAGCAGTCACAGGGGGCGCACAGATACGCAGTATTTT; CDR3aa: CASSHRGRTDTQYF
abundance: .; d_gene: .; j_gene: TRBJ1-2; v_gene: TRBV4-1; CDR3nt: TGCGCCAGCAGCCAAGCAGGGGATCTGAACTATGGCTACACCTTC; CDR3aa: CASSQAGDLNYGYTF
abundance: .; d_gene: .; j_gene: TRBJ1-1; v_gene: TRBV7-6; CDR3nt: TGTGCCAGCAGCTTAACCAGCATTAACACTGAAGCTTTCTTT; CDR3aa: CASSLTSINTEAFF
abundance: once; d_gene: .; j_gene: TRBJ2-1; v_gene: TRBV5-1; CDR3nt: TGCGCCAGCAGCCCAGTGAGTGGCCCTAGGGCTTACAATGAGCAGTTCTTC; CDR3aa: CASSPVSGPRAYNEQFF